Below, 17 T cell receptor beta chains from the same sample are listed, as sequenced in a study of CD8 T cells in Susac syndrome. cDNA came from 0.5 to 1 ug RNA primed by random hexamers. One entry per CDR3 protein, called by TCRdb with MiXCR from the immunoSEQ multiplex PCR reads. This sample has roughly 200,000 distinct CDR3 sequences, with around 94% found just once. Specimen: CD4+ T cells from PBMCs. Every receptor here comes from a human donor with Susac syndrome.

This clonotype has only one observation. This chain uses TRBV2 with TRBJ1-1; D ambiguous. Germline assignment: CDR1 SNHLY and CDR2 FYNNEI. V lost 5 bases to trimming and J lost 5 bases, with 15 bases between them. The CDR3 has 14 residues. The CDR3 sequence: CASSPGRSSTEAFF. The CDR3 DNA reads TGTGCCAGCAGTCCCGGCCGGTCGAGTACTGAAGCTTTCTTT.

The chain employs TRBV4-3 and TRBJ2-2; unclear D gene. CDR1 is LGHNA and CDR2 is YSLEER in the germline V gene. V shed 0 bases and J shed 7 bases, with 9 bases lying between them. This CDR3 comprises 14 residues. The CDR3 bases are TGCGCCAGCAGCCAAGAACCCATTGGCGGGGAGCTGTTTTTT. It encodes CASSQEPIGGELFF.

The chain couples TRBV11-2 to TRBJ2-1; 8 bases are a match to TRBD2. Germline CDR1 SGHAT, CDR2 FQNNGV. J gave up 4 bases and V 11 bases, and 10 bases lay outside the gene matches. The CDR3 totals 14 residues. CDR3 DNA: TGTGCCGATGGGCAAGCGGGGGTGTACAATGAGCAGTTCTTC. Its protein product is CADGQAGVYNEQFF. Full variable domain (remainder filled in from reference TRBV11-2 and TRBJ2-1): EAGVAQSPRYKIIEKRQSVAFWCNPISGHATLYWYQQILGQGPKLLIQFQNNGVVDDSQLPKDRFSAERLKGVDSTLKIQPAKLEDSAVYLCADGQAGVYNEQFFGPGTRLTVL.

CDR3 residues: CASSPGQRSFTDTQYF. The CDR3 bases are TGTGCCAGCAGCCCCGGACAGAGGAGTTTCACAGATACGCAGTATTTT. V and J are TRBV7-8 and TRBJ2-3, with D possibly matching TRBD1 (6 bases). The V end was cut by 5 bases, the J end by 2 bases, with 17 bases between. CDR3 size: 16 residues. In germline, CDR1 is SGHVS, CDR2 FQNEAQ.

In this sample, this clonotype turned up a few times. The chain is built from TRBV12-3 or TRBV12-4 and TRBJ2-7; possibly TRBD1 for D (5 bases). V lost 5 bases and J 3 bases, leaving 8 bases between the germline ends. The CDR3 contains 12 residues. CDR3 sequence reads: CASSVQGYEQYF. The DNA for the CDR3 is TGTGCCAGCAGTGTCCAGGGCTACGAGCAGTACTTC.

The rearrangement links TRBV6-5 to TRBJ1-5; D is unclear. This CDR3 spans 14 amino acids. Germline V gene lookup returns CDR1 MNHEY and CDR2 SVGAGI. Trimming took 5 bases from V and 3 from J, leaving 11 bases between them. In DNA, the CDR3 is TGTGCCAGCAGTACTGGCCAAAACAATCAGCCCCAGCATTTT. This sequence encodes CASSTGQNNQPQHF.

In this sample, this clonotype turned up a few times. The V and J genes are TRBV3-1 and TRBJ2-5; 7 nucleotides match TRBD1. The V and J ends lost 0 bases and 4 bases, in that order; junction bases with no gene match: 2. This CDR3 is built from 14 residues. Germline V gene data show CDR1 as LGHDT and CDR2 as YNNKEL (reference sequence). The CDR3: CASSQDSGGETQYF. CDR3 nucleotide sequence: TGTGCCAGCAGCCAAGATTCAGGGGGAGAGACCCAGTACTTC.

The J gene is TRBJ2-6, the V gene TRBV4-1; a weak D match, TRBD2 (5 bases). CDR1 is MGHRA and CDR2 is YSYEKL in the germline V gene. V lost 2 bases and J 1 base, leaving 6 bases between the germline ends. The CDR3 totals 15 residues. CDR3 protein: CASSQSGSGANVLTF. CDR3 sequence (DNA): TGCGCCAGCAGCCAATCGGGGTCTGGGGCCAACGTCCTGACTTTC.

The chain couples TRBV20-1 to TRBJ1-1; D possibly corresponds to TRBD1 (6 bases). Trimming took 4 bases from V and 1 from J, leaving 16 bases between them. The V gene's germline CDR1 is DFQATT and CDR2 SNEGSKA (reference sequence). This CDR3 is built from 15 residues. CDR3 DNA: TGCAGTGCTACCGTCGGGGGGGCCTCGAACACTGAAGCTTTCTTT. It encodes CSATVGGASNTEAFF.

The chain combines TRBV6-5 with TRBJ2-7; 15 bases are a match to TRBD2. There are 14 residues in the CDR3. CDR1 and CDR2 from the germline V gene are MNHEY and SVGAGI. The V segment lost 7 bases and the J segment 4 bases; nucleotides outside the gene matches: 2. The CDR3 DNA sequence: TGTGCCAGCAAGGGACTAGCGGGGGGTTACGAGCAGTACTTC. This sequence encodes CASKGLAGGYEQYF.

J is TRBJ1-6 and V is TRBV30; D unresolved. V was trimmed by 3 bases and J by 7 bases, leaving 10 bases between them. Germline CDR1 is GTSNPN and CDR2 is SVGIG (reference sequence). There are 13 residues in the CDR3. CDR3: CAWRDHGNSPLHF. The CDR3 nucleotides are TGTGCCTGGAGGGACCATGGGAATTCACCCCTCCACTTT.

The CDR3 DNA reads as TGTGCCAGCAGCTCGGGACTTCTCGCCTACAATGAGCAGTTCTTC. It codes for CASSSGLLAYNEQFF. This chain links TRBV9 with TRBJ2-1; D may be TRBD2 (6 bases). CDR1 is SGDLS and CDR2 is YYNGEE in the germline V gene. V was shortened by 4 bases and J by 2 bases, with 13 bases between the two germline ends. This CDR3 spans 15 amino acids.

This CDR3 is CASSSGSRNIQYF. DNA for the CDR3: TGTGCCAGCAGTTCAGGCTCTCGCAACATTCAGTACTTC. The rearrangement uses TRBV6-5 and TRBJ2-4; D is unclear. CDR1 and CDR2 (germline): MNHEY, SVGAGI. This CDR3 is built from 13 residues. The V gene lost 4 bases and the J gene lost 7 bases, with 11 bases spanning the gap.

V and J are TRBV7-2 and TRBJ2-5; D not certain. From germline, CDR1 is SGHTA and CDR2 FQGNSA. CDR3 length: 14 amino acids. Deletions cut 3 bases from V and 0 bases from J, with 8 bases between. The CDR3: CASSFHPYQETQYF. CDR3 coding DNA: TGTGCCAGCAGCTTCCATCCGTACCAAGAGACCCAGTACTTC.

This clonotype was seen only once. The J gene is TRBJ2-7, the V gene TRBV7-2; perhaps TRBD1 as D (5 bases). Germline values: CDR1 SGHTA, CDR2 FQGNSA. V lost 1 base and J 6 bases, leaving 10 bases between the germline ends. This CDR3 is 13 amino acids long. CDR3 in amino acids: CASSLGTGAEQYF. DNA for the CDR3: TGTGCCAGCAGCTTAGGAACTGGGGCCGAGCAGTACTTC.

V and J are TRBV12-3 or TRBV12-4 and TRBJ1-5; D is unresolved. This CDR3 spans 14 amino acids. V was trimmed by 6 bases and J by 3 bases, leaving 12 bases between them. CDR3 in amino acids: CASSRRVPNQPQHF. CDR3 nucleotide sequence: TGTGCCAGCAGCCGCAGAGTTCCCAATCAGCCCCAGCATTTT.

The chain uses TRBV5-4 and TRBJ1-2; a possible D gene is TRBD1 (6 bases). Trimming cost V 0 bases and J 7 bases, with 10 bases left between them. The germline gives CDR1 SGHNT, CDR2 YYREEE (reference sequence). CDR3 length equals 13 residues. The CDR3 nucleotides read TGTGCCAGCAGCTTGGACAGGGTGTCTGGCTACACCTTC. It encodes CASSLDRVSGYTF.